The sequence of this T cell receptor (beta chain) was determined in a study of cytomegalovirus exposure and HLA in healthy donors. Profiling relied on immunoSEQ multiplex PCR, and the TCRdb table lists in-frame clones only, not all of them. The table has 100,000 or so clones, around 87% seen once; the top ten hold 4% to 4.5%. In regard to this clone: One junction end does not reproduce the germline sequence, and a read error may be involved.

The germline V gene has CDR1 GTSNPN and CDR2 SVGIG (reference sequence). The CDR3 sequence is 15 residues long. This TCR was sampled from a woman aged 18-29 years in good health and CMV-seropositive. This chain uses TRBV30 with TRBJ2-6; weak D call: TRBD1 (6 bases). The sample was PBMCs. CDR3: CAWRTGFRGANVPTF. The CDR3 DNA follows: TGTGCCTGGCGAACAGGGTTTCGAGGGGCCAACGTCCCGACTTTC. Looking up the rest from reference TRBV30 and TRBJ2-6 gives the full variable domain: SQTIHQWPATLVQPVGSPLSLECTVEGTSNPNLYWYRQAAGRGLQLLFYSVGIGQISSEVPQNLSASRPQDRQFILSSKKLLLSDSGFYLCAWRTGFRGANVPTFGAGSRLTVL.